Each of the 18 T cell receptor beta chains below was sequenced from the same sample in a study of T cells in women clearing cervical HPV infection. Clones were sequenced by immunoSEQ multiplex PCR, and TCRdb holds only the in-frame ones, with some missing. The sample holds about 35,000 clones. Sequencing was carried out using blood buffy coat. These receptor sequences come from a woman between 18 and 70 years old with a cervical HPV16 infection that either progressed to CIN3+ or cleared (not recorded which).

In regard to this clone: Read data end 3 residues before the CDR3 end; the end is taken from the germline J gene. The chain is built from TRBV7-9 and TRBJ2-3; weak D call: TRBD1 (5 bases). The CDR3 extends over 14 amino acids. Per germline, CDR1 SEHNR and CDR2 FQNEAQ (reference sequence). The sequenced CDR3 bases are TGTGCCAGCAGCTTAGCTGGGGCCCAAGAGACG. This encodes CASSLAGAQET. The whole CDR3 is CASSLAGAQETQYF.

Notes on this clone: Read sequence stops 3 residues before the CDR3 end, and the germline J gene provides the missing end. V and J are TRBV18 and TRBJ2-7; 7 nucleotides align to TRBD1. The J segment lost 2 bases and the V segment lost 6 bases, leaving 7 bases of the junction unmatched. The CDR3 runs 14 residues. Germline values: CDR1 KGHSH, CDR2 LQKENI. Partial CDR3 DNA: TGTGCCAGCTCTCAATCGACAGGGACCTACGAG. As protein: CASSQSTGTYE. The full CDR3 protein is CASSQSTGTYEQYF.

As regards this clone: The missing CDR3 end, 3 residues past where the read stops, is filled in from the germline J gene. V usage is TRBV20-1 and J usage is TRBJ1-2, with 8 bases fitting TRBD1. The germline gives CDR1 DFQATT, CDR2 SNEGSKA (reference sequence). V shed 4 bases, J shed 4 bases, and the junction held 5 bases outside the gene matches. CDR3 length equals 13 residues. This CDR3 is CSAITDRAYGYTF. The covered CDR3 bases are TGCAGTGCTATTACGGACAGGGCCTATGGC.

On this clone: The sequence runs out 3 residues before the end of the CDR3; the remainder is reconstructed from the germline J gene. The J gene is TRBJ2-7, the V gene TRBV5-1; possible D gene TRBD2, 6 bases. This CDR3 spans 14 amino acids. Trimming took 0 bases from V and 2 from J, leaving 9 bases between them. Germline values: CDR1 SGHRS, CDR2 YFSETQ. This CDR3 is CASSLGGETYEQYF. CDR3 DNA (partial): TGCGCCAGCAGCTTGGGGGGGGAAACCTACGAG.

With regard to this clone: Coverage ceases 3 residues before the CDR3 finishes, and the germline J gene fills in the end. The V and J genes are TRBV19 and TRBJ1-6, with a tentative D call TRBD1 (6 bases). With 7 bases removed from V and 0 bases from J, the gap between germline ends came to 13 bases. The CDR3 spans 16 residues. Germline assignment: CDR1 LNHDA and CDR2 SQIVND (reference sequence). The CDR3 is CASNGQRSSYNSPLHF. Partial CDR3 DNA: TGTGCCAGTAACGGACAGCGCAGCTCCTATAATTCACCC.

This CDR3 is CSATGSMVTEAFF. Incomplete CDR3 DNA: TGCAGTGCTACAGGGAGTATGGTCACTGAA. The chain is built from TRBV20-1 and TRBJ1-1, with D maybe TRBD1 (5 bases). Sequencing ends 3 residues short of the CDR3 end; the germline J gene provides the rest. Germline V gene lookup returns CDR1 DFQATT and CDR2 SNEGSKA (reference sequence). Trimming took 4 bases from V and 4 from J, leaving 13 bases between them. CDR3 length: 13 amino acids.

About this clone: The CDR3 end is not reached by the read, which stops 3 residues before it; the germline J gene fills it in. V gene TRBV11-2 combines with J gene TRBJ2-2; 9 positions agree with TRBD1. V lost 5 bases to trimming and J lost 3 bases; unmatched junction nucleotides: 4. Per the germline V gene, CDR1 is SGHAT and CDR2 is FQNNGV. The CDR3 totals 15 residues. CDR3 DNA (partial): TGTGCCAGCAGCAGGACAGGGGCTCACACCGGGGAG. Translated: CASSRTGAHTGE. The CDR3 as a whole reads CASSRTGAHTGELFF.

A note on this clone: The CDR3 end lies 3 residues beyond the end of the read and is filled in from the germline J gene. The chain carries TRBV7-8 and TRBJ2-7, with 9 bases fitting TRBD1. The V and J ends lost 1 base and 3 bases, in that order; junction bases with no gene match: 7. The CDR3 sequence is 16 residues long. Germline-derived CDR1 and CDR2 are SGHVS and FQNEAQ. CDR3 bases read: TGTGCCAGCAGCTTAGTAGCTGGACAGGGGATCTACGAG. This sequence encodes CASSLVAGQGIYE. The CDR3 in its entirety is CASSLVAGQGIYEQYF.

This chain's CDR3 is CASRRAGGSYNEQFF. The part of the CDR3 DNA that was read is TGTGCCAGCAGGAGAGCGGGGGGCTCCTACAATGAG. V is TRBV2 and J is TRBJ2-1, with 9 bases that match TRBD2. The read ends 3 residues before the CDR3 terminus; that terminus is restored from the germline J gene. The trim removed 6 bases at V and 0 bases at J, leaving 3 bases unmatched. CDR1 is SNHLY, CDR2 FYNNEI, per germline. The CDR3 runs 15 residues.

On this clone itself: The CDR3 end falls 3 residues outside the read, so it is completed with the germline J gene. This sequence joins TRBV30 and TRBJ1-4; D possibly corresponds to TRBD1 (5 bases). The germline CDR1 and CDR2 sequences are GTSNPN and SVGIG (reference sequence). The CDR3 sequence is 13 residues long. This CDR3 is CAWSRTPNSPLFF. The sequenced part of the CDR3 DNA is TGTGCCTGGAGCAGGACACCGAATTCACCA.

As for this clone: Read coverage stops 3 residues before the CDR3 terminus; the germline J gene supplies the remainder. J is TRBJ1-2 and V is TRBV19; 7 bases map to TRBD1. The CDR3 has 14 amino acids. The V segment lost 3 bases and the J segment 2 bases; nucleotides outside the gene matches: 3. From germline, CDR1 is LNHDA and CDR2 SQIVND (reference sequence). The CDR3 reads CASSIFRGNYGYTF. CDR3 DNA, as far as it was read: TGTGCCAGTAGTATCTTCAGGGGGAACTATGGC.

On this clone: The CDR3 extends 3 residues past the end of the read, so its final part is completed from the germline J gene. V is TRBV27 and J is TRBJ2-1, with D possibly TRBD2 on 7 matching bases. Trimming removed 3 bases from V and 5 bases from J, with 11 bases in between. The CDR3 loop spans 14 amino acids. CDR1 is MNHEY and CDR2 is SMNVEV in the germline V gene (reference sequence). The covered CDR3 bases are TGTGCCAGCAGTTTGTGGGAGGGGGACAATGAG. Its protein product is CASSLWEGDNE. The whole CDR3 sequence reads CASSLWEGDNEQFF.

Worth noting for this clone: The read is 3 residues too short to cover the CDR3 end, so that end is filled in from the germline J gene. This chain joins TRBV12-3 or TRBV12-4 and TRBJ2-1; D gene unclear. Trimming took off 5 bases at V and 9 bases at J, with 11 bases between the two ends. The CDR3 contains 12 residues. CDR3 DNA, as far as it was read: TGTGCCAGCAGTCCCTATTCTCTTGAG. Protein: CASSPYSLE. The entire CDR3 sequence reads CASSPYSLEQFF.

This CDR3 reads CASINSMNTEAFF. Incomplete CDR3 DNA: TGTGCCAGCATTAACAGCATGAACACTGAA. The chain is built from TRBV28 and TRBJ1-1; no clear D gene. The read terminates 3 residues before the CDR3 end, so the remaining end is supplied by the germline J gene. CDR3 length: 13 amino acids. Germline CDR1 is MDHEN and CDR2 is SYDVKM. V dropped 7 bases and J dropped 0 bases, with 9 bases sitting between them.

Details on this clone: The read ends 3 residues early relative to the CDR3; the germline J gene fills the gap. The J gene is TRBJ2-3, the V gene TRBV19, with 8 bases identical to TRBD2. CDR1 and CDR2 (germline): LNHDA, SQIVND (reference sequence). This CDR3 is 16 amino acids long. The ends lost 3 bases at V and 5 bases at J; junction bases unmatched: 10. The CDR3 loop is CASSIAAGATGDTQYF. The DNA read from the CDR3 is TGTGCCAGTAGTATCGCAGCGGGGGCTACGGGAGATACG.

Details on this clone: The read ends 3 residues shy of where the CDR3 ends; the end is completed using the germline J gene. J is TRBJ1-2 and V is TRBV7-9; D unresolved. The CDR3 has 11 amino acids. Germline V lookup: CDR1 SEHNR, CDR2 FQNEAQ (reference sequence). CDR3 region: CASSTNNDYTF. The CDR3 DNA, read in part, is TGTGCCAGCAGCACCAACAATGAC.

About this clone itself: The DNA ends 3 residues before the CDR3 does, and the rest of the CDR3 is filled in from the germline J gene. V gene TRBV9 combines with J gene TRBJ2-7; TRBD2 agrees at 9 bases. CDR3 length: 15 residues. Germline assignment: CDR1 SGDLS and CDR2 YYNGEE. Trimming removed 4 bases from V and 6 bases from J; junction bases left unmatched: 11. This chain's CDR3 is CASSPGTSRGGEQYF. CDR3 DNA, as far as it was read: TGTGCCAGCAGCCCCGGGACTAGCCGGGGCGGCGAG.

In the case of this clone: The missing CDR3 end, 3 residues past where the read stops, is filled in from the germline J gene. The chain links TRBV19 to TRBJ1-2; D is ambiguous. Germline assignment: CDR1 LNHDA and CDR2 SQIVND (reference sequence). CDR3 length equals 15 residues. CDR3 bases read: TGTGCCAGTAGTATTTTAGGTCCGGGGATGGAGGCC. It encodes CASSILGPGMEA. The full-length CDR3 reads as CASSILGPGMEAYTF.